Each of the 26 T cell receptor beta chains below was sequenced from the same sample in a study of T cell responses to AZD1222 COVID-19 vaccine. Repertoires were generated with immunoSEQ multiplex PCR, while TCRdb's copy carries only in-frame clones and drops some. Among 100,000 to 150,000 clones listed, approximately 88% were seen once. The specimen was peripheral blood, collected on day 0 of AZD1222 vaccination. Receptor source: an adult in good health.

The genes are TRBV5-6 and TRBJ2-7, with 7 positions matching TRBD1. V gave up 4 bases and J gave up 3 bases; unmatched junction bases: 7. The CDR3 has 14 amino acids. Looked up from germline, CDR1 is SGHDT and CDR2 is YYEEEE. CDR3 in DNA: TGTGCCAGCAGCGCCCCGGGACAGCTCTACGAGCAGTACTTC. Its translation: CASSAPGQLYEQYF.

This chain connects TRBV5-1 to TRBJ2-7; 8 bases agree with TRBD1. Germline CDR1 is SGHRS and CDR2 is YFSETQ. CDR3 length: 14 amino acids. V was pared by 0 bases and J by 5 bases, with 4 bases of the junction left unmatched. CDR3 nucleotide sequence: TGCGCCAGCAGCTTGGGGGGACAGGTAGACGAGCAGTACTTC. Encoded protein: CASSLGGQVDEQYF.

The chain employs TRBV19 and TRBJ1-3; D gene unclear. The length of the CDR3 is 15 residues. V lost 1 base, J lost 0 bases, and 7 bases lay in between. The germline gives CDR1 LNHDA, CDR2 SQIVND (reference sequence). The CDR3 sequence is CASSIAGSSGNTIYF. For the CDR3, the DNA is TGTGCCAGTAGTATAGCTGGGAGCTCTGGAAACACCATATATTTT.

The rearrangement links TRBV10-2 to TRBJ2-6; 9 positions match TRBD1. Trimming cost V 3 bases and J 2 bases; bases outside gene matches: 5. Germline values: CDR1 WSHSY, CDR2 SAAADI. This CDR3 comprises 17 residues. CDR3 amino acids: CASSEGTGSPGANVLTF. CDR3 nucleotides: TGCGCCAGCAGTGAAGGGACAGGGTCCCCTGGGGCCAACGTCCTGACTTTC.

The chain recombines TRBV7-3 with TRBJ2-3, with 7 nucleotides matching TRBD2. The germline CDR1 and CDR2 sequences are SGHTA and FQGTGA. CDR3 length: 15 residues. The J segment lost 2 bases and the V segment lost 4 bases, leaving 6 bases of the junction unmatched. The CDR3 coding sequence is TGTGCCAGCAGCTCCGGGCTAGCGGCCACAGATACGCAGTATTTT. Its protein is CASSSGLAATDTQYF.

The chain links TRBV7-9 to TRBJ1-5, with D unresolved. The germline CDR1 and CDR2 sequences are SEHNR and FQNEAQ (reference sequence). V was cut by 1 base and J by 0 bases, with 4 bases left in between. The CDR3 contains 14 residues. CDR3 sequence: CASSLVNSNQPQHF. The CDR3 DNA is TGTGCCAGCAGCTTAGTTAATAGCAATCAGCCCCAGCATTTT. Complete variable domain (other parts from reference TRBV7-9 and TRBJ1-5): DTGVSQNPRHKITKRGQNVTFRCDPISEHNRLYWYRQTLGQGPEFLTYFQNEAQLEKSRLLSDRFSAERPKGSFSTLEIQRTEQGDSAMYLCASSLVNSNQPQHFGDGTRLSIL.

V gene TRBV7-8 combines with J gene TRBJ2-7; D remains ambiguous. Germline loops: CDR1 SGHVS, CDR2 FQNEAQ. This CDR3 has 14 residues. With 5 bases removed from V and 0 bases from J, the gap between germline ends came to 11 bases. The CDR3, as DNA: TGTGCCAGCAGCCAGAACAGCGTCTCCTACGAGCAGTACTTC. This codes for CASSQNSVSYEQYF.

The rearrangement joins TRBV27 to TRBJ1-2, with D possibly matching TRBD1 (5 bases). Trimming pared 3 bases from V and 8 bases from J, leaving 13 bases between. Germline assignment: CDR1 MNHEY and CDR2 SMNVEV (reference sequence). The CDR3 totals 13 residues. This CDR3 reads CASSLEGRGGYTF. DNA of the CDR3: TGTGCCAGCAGTTTGGAGGGGCGCGGGGGCTACACCTTC.

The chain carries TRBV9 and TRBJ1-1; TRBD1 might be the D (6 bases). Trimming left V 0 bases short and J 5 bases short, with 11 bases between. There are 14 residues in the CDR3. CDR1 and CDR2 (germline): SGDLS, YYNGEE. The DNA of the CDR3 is TGTGCCAGCAGCGTAGCTGGGGGCAGGACTGAAGCTTTCTTT. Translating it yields CASSVAGGRTEAFF.

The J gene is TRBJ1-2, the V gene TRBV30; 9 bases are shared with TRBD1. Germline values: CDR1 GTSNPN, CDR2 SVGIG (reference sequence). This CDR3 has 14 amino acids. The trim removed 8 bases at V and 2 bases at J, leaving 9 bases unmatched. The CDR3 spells CALDRGGRNYGYTF. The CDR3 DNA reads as TGTGCCCTGGACAGGGGAGGTAGGAACTATGGCTACACCTTC.

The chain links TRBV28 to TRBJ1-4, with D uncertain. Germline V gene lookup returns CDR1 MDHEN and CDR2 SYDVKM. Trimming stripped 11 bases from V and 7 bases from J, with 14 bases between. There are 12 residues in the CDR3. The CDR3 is CAGGLFVEKLFF. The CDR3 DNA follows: TGTGCCGGAGGGTTATTTGTTGAAAAACTGTTTTTT.

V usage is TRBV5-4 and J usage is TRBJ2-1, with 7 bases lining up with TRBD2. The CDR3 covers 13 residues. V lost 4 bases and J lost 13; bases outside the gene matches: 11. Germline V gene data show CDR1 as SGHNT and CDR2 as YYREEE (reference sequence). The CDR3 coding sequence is TGTGCCAGCAGCGGGGGGGACTACCGGAGCCAGTTCTTC. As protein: CASSGGDYRSQFF. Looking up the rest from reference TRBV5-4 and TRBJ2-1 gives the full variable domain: ETGVTQSPTHLIKTRGQQVTLRCSSQSGHNTVSWYQQALGQGPQFIFQYYREEENGRGNFPPRFSGLQFPNYSSELNVNALELDDSALYLCASSGGDYRSQFFGPGTRLTVL.

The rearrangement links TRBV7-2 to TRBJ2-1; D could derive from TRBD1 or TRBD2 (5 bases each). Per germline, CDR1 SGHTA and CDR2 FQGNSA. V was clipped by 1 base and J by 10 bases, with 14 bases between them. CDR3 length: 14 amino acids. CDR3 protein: CASSLGGAGLEQFF. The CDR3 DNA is TGTGCCAGCAGCTTAGGAGGGGCCGGGTTGGAGCAGTTCTTC.

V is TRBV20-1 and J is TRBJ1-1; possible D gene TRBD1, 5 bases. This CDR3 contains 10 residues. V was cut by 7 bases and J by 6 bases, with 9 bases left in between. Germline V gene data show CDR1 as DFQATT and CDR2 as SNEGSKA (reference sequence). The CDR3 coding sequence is TGCAGTGGAGGGGTCGCTGAAGCTTTCTTT. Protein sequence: CSGGVAEAFF.

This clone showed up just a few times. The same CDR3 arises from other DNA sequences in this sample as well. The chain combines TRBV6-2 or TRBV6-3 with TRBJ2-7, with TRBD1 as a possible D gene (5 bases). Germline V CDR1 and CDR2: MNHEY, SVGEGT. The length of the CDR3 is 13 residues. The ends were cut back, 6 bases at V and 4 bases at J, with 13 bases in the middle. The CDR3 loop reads CASSRADGYEQYF. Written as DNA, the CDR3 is TGTGCCAGCAGCAGGGCCGACGGATACGAGCAGTACTTC.

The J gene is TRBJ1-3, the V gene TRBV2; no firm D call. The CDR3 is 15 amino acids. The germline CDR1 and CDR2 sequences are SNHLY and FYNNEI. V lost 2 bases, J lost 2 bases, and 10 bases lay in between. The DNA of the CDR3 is TGTGCCAGCAGTGAAACCCGAAACCCTGGAAACACCATATATTTT. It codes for CASSETRNPGNTIYF.

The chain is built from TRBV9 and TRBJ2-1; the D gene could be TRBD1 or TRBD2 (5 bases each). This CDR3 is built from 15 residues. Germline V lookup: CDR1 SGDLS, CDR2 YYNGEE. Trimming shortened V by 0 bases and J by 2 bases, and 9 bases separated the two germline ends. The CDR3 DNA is TGTGCCAGCAGCGTAGAGGGGCGGGCCTACAATGAGCAGTTCTTC. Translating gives CASSVEGRAYNEQFF.

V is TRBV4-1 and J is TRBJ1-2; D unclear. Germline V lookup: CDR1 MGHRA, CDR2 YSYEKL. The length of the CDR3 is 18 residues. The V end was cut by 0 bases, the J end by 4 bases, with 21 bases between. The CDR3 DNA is TGCGCCAGCAGCCAAGATCTTAATAACGGAGGACGGCTCTATGGCTACACCTTC. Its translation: CASSQDLNNGGRLYGYTF.

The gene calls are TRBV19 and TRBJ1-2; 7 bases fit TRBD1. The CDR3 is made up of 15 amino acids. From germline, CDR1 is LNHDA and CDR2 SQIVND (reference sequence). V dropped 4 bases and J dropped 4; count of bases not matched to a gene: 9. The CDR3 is CASSTPSRQGYGYTF. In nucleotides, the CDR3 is TGTGCCAGTAGTACTCCGTCCCGACAGGGCTATGGCTACACCTTC.

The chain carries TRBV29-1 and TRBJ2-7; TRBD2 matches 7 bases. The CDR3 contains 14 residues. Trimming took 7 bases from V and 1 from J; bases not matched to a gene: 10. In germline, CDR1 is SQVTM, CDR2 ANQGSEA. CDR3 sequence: CSAWGGRGSYEQYF. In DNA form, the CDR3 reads TGCAGCGCTTGGGGGGGGAGAGGGTCCTACGAGCAGTACTTC.

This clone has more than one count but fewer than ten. CDR3 amino acids: CASSPEPGTTHGSPLHF. CDR3 sequence (DNA): TGTGCCAGCAGCCCTGAACCCGGGACCACCCATGGTTCACCCCTCCACTTT. The chain is built from TRBV7-2 and TRBJ1-6; weak D call: TRBD1 (5 bases). The CDR3 sequence is 17 residues long. Germline loops: CDR1 SGHTA, CDR2 FQGNSA. Trimming stripped 5 bases from V and 9 bases from J, with 23 bases between.

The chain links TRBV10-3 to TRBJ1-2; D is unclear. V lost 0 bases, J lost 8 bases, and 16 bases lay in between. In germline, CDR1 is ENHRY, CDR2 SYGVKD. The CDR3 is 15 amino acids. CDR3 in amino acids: CAISESTRAGYGYTF. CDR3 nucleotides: TGTGCCATCAGTGAGTCGACGAGGGCTGGCTACGGCTACACCTTC.

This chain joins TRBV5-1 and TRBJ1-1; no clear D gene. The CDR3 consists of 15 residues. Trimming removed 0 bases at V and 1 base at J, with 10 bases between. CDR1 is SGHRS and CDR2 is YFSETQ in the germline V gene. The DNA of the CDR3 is TGCGCCAGCAGCTTGGTGGCCGGCTCGAACACTGAAGCTTTCTTT. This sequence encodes CASSLVAGSNTEAFF.

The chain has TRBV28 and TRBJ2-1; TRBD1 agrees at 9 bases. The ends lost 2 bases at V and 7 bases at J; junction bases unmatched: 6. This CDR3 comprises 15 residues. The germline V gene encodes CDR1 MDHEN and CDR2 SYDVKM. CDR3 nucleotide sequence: TGTGCCAGCAGTTTACACCAGACAGGGGGGAATGAGCAGTTCTTC. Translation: CASSLHQTGGNEQFF.

CDR3 in amino acids: CASSESGRPQHF. CDR3 bases: TGCGCCAGCAGTGAGAGTGGAAGGCCCCAGCATTTT. This rearrangement joins TRBV10-1 to TRBJ1-5; no firm D call. The germline V and J ends were trimmed by 2 bases and 9 bases, with 8 bases remaining between them. The CDR3 length is 12 residues. CDR1 and CDR2 from the germline V gene are WNHNN and SYGVQD (reference sequence).

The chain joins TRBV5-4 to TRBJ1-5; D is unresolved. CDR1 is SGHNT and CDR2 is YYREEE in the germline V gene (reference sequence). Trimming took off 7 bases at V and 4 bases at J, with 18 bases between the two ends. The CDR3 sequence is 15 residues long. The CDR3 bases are TGTGCCAGCTGCGTAGGCCGGTGTCGGAATCAGCCCCAGCATTTT. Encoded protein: CASCVGRCRNQPQHF.